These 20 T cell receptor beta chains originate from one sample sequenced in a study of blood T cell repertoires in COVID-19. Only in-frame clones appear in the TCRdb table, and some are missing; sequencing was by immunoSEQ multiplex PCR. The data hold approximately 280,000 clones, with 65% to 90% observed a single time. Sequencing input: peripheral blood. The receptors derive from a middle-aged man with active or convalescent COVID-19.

The CDR3 region is CASSLVGQNTEAFF. The CDR3, as DNA: TGCGCCAGCAGCTTGGTTGGACAGAACACTGAAGCTTTCTTT. V usage is TRBV5-1 and J usage is TRBJ1-1, with D maybe TRBD1 (5 bases). CDR1 is SGHRS and CDR2 is YFSETQ in the germline V gene. The CDR3 contains 14 residues. V lost 0 bases to trimming and J lost 1 base, with 7 bases between them.

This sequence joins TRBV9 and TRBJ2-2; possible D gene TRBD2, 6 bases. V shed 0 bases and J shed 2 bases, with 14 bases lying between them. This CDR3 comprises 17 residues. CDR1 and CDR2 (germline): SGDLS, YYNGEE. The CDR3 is CASSVGEGGVNTGELFF. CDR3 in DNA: TGTGCCAGCAGCGTAGGCGAGGGCGGGGTTAACACCGGGGAGCTGTTTTTT.

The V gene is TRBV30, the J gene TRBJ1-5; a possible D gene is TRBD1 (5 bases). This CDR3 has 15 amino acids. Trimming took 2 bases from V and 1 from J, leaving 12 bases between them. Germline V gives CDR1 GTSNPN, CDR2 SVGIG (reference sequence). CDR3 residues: CAWSPGGGSNQPQHF. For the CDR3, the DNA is TGTGCCTGGAGTCCCGGGGGAGGGAGCAATCAGCCCCAGCATTTT.

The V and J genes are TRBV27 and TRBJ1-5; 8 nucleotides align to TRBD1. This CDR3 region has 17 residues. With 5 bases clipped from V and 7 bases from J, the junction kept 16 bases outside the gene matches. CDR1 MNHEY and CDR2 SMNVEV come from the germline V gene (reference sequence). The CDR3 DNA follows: TGTGCCAGCAGTCTCGCCTGGACAGGGCCCAATCTGCAGCCCCAGCATTTT. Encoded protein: CASSLAWTGPNLQPQHF.

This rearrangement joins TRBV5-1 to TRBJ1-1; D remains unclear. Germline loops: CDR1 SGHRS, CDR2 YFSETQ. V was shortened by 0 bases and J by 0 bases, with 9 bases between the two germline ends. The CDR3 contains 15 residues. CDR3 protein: CASSLDVYLNTEAFF. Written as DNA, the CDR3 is TGCGCCAGCAGCTTGGATGTTTATTTGAACACTGAAGCTTTCTTT.

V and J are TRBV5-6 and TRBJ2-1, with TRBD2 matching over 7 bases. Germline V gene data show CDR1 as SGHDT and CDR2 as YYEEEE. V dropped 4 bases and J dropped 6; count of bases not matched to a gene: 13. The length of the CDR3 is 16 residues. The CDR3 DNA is TGTGCCAGCAGCCCCGGACTAGTGGGTCGAGCCAATGAGCAGTTCTTC. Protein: CASSPGLVGRANEQFF.

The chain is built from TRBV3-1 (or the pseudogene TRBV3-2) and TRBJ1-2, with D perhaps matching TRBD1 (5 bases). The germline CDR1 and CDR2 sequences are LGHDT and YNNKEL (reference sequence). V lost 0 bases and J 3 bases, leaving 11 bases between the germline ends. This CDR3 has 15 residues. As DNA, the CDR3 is TGTGCCAGCAGCCAAGATAGGGGCAGGGACTATGGCTACACCTTC. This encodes CASSQDRGRDYGYTF.

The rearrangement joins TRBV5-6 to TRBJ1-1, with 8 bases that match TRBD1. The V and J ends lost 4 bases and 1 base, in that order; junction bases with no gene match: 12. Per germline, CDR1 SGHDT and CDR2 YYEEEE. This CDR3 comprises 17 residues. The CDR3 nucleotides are TGTGCCAGCAGCATGCCTACAGGGGGGAGAGAGAACACTGAAGCTTTCTTT. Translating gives CASSMPTGGRENTEAFF.

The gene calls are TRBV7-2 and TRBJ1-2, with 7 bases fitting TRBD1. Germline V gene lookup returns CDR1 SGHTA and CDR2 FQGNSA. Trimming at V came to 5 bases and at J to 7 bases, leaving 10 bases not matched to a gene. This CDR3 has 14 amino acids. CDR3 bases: TGTGCCAGCAGCGCTAGACAGGGTTCGGCTGGCTACACCTTC. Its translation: CASSARQGSAGYTF.

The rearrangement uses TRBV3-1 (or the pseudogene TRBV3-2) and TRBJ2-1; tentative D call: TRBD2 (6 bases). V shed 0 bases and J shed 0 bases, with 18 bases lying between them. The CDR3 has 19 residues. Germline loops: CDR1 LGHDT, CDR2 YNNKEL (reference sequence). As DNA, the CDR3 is TGTGCCAGCAGCCAAGATTCCCAGCGGGCACCAAGCTCCTACAATGAGCAGTTCTTC. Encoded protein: CASSQDSQRAPSSYNEQFF.

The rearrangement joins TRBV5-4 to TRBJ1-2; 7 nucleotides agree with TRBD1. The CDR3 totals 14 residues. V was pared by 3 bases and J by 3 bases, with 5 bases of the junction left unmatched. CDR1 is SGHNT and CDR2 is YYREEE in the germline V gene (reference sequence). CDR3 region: CASSYRQGDYGYTF. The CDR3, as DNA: TGTGCCAGCAGCTACCGACAGGGCGACTATGGCTACACCTTC.

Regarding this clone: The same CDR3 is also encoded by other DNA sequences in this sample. CDR3: CASSLTGSNQPQHF. The CDR3 DNA is TGTGCCAGCAGCTTAACAGGGTCCAATCAGCCCCAGCATTTT. The genes are TRBV28 and TRBJ1-5, with D possibly TRBD1 on 6 matching bases. The germline V and J ends were trimmed by 6 bases and 3 bases, with 12 bases remaining between them. Germline V gives CDR1 MDHEN, CDR2 SYDVKM. The CDR3 totals 14 residues.

For the CDR3, the DNA is TGTGCCAGCGGGAAGGGGGCTGGGGCCAACGTCCTGACTTTC. This gives the protein CASGKGAGANVLTF. The chain links TRBV6-5 to TRBJ2-6; maybe TRBD1 (6 bases). This CDR3 comprises 14 residues. CDR1 and CDR2 (germline): MNHEY, SVGAGI. Trimming pared 8 bases from V and 2 bases from J, leaving 10 bases between.

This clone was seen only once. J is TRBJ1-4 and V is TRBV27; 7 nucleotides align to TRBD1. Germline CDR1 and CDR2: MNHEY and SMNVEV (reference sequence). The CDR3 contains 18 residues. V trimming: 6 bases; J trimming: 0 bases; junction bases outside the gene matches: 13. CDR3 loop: CASRTRGVFGATNEKLFF. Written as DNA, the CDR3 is TGTGCCAGCAGGACCAGGGGGGTGTTTGGCGCAACTAATGAAAAACTGTTTTTT.

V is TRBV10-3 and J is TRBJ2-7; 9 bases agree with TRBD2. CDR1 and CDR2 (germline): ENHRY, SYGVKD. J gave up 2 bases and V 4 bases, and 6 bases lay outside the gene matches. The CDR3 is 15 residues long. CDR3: CAISAAGGVTYEQYF. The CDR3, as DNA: TGTGCCATCAGTGCAGCGGGAGGAGTAACCTACGAGCAGTACTTC.

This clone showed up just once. The CDR3 DNA follows: TGTGCCAGCACCCCCGACAGGGTTAATCAGCCCCAGCATTTT. This encodes CASTPDRVNQPQHF. The rearrangement joins TRBV6-6 to TRBJ1-5; 7 bases align to TRBD1. The V segment lost 7 bases and the J segment 4 bases; nucleotides outside the gene matches: 7. This CDR3 has 14 residues. The germline CDR1 and CDR2 sequences are MNHNY and SVGAGI (reference sequence).

This CDR3 reads CASSESGTYGYTF. CDR3 DNA sequence: TGTGCCAGCAGTGAATCCGGGACATACGGCTACACCTTC. This rearrangement joins TRBV25-1 to TRBJ1-2, with D tentatively TRBD1 (6 bases). In germline, CDR1 is MGHDK, CDR2 SYGVNS. The length of the CDR3 is 13 residues. V lost 1 base to trimming and J lost 8 bases, with 11 bases between them.

This CDR3 is CASSPQWGETGELFF. The DNA for the CDR3 is TGCGCCAGCAGCCCACAGTGGGGGGAAACCGGGGAGCTGTTTTTT. The chain recombines TRBV4-3 with TRBJ2-2; tentative D call: TRBD2 (6 bases). CDR1 is LGHNA, CDR2 YSLEER, per germline. V was shortened by 4 bases and J by 5 bases, with 14 bases between the two germline ends. The length of the CDR3 is 15 residues.

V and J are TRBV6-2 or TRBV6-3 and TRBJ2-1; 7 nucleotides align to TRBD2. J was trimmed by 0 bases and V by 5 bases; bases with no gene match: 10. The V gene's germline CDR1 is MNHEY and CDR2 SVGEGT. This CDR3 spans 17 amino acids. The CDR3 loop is CASSPGGTGGSYNEQFF. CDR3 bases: TGTGCCAGCAGTCCCGGGGGGACGGGGGGCTCCTACAATGAGCAGTTCTTC.

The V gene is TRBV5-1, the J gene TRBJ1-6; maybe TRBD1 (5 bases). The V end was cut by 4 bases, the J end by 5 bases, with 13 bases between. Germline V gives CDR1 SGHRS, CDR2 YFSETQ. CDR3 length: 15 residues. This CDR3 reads CASSPWGLDNSPLHF. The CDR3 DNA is TGCGCCAGCAGCCCCTGGGGACTCGATAATTCACCCCTCCACTTT.